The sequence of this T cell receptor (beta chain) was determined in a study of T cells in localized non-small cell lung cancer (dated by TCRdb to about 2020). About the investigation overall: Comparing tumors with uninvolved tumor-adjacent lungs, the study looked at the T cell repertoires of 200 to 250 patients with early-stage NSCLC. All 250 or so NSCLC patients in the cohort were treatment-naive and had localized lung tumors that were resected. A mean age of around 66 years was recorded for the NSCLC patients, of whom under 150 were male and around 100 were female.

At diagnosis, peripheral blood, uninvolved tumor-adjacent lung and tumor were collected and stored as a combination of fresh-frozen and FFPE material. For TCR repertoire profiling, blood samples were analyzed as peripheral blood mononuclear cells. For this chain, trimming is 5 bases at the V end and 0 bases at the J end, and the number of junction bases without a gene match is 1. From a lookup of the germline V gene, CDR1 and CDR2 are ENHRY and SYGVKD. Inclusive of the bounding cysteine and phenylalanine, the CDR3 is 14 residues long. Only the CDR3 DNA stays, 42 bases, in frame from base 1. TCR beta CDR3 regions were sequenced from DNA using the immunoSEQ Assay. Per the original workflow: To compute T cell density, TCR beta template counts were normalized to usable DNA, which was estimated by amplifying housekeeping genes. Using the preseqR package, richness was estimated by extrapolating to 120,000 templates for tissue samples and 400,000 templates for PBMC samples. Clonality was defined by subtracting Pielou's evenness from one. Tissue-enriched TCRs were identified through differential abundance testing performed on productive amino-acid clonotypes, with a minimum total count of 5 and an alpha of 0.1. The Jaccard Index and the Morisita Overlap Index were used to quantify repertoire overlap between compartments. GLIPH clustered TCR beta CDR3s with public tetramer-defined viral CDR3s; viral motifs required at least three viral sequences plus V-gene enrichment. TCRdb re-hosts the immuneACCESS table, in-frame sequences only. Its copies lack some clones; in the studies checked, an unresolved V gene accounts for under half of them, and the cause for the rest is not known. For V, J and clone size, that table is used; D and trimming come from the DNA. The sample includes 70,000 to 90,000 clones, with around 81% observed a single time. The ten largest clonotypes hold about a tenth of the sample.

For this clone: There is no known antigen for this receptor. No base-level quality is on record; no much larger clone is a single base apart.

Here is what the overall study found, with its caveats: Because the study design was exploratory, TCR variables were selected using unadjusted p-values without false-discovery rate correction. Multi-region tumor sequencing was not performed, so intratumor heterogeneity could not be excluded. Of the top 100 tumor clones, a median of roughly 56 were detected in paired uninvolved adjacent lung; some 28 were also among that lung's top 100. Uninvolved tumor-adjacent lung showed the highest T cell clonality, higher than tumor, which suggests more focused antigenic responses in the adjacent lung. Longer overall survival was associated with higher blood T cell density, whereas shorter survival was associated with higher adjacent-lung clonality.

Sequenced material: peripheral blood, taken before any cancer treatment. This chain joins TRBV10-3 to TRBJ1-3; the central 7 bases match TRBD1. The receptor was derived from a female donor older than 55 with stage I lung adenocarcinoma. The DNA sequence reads TGTGCCATCAGTCGGGACAGCTCTGGAAACACCATATATTTT. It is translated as CAISRDSSGNTIYF.